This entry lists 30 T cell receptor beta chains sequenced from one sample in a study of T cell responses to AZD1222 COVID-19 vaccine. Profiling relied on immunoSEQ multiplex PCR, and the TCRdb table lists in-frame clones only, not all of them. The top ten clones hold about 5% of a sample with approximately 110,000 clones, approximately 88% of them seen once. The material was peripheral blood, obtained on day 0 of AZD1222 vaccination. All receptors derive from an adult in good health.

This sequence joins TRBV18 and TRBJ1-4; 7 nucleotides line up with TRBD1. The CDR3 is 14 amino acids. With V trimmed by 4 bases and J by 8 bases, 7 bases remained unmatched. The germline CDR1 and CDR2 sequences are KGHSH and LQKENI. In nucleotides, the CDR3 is TGTGCCAGCTCACGCTACGGACAGGAGGAAAAACTGTTTTTT. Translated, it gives CASSRYGQEEKLFF.

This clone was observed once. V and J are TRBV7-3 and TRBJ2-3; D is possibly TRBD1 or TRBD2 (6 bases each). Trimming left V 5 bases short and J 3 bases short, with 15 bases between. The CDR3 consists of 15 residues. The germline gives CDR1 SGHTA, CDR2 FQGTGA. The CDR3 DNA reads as TGTGCCAGCAGCCGGGTAGGGGGGCTTACAGATACGCAGTATTTT. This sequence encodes CASSRVGGLTDTQYF. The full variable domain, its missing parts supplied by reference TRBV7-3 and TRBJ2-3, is GAGVSQTPSNKVTEKGKYVELRCDPISGHTALYWYRQSLGQGPEFLIYFQGTGAADDSGLPNDRFFAVRPEGSVSTLKIQRTERGDSAVYLCASSRVGGLTDTQYFGPGTRLTVL.

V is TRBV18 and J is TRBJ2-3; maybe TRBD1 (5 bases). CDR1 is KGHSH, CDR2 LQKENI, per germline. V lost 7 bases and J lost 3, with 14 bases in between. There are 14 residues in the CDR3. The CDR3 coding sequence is TGTGCCAGCTTTGGGGCAGGTGGGACAGATACGCAGTATTTT. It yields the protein CASFGAGGTDTQYF.

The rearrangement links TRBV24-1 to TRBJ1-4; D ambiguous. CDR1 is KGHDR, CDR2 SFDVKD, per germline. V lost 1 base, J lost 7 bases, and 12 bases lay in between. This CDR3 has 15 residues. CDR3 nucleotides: TGTGCCACCAGTGATTTCTTGGGTGGAAGTGAAAAACTGTTTTTT. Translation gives CATSDFLGGSEKLFF.

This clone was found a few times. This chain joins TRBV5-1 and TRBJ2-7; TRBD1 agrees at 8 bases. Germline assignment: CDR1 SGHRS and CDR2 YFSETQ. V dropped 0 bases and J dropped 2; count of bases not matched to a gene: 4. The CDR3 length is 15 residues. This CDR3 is CASSLALTGAYEQYF. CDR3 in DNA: TGCGCCAGCAGCTTGGCCCTGACAGGGGCCTACGAGCAGTACTTC.

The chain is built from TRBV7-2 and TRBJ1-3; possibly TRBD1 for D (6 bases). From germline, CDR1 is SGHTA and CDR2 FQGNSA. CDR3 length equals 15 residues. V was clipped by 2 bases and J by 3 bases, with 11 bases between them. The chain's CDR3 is CASSLNRAGGNTIYF. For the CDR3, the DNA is TGTGCCAGCAGCTTAAACAGGGCGGGTGGAAACACCATATATTTT. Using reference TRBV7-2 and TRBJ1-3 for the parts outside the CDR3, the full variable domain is GAGVSQSPSNKVTEKGKDVELRCDPISGHTALYWYRQSLGQGLEFLIYFQGNSAPDKSGLPSDRFSAERTGGSVSTLTIQRTQQEDSAVYLCASSLNRAGGNTIYFGEGSWLTVV.

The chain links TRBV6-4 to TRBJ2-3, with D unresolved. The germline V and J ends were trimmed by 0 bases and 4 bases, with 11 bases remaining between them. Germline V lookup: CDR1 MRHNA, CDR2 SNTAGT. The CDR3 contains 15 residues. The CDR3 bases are TGTGCCAGCAGTGACTCGATAGATGGGCCAGATACGCAGTATTTT. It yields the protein CASSDSIDGPDTQYF.

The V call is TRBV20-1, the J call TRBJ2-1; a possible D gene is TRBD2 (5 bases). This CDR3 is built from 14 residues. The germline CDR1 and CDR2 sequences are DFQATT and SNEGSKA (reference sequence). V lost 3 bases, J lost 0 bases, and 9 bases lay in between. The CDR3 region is CSASRGSSYNEQFF. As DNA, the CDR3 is TGCAGTGCTAGTCGGGGTAGCTCCTACAATGAGCAGTTCTTC.

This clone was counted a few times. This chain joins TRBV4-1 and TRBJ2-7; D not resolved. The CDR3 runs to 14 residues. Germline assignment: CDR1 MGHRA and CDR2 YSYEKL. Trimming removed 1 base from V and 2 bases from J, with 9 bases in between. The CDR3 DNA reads TGCGCCAGCAGCCAAGTGTCCAGTCCCTACGAGCAGTACTTC. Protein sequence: CASSQVSSPYEQYF.

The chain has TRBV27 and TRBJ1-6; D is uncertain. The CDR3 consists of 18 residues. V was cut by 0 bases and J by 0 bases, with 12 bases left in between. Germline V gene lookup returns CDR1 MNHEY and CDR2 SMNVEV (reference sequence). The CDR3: CASSLSQTRSSYNSPLHF. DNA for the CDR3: TGTGCCAGCAGTTTATCGCAGACCCGAAGCTCCTATAATTCACCCCTCCACTTT.

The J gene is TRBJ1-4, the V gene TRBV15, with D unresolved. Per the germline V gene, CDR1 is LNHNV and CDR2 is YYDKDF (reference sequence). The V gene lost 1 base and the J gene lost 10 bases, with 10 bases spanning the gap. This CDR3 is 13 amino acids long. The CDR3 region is CATSRVVRGKLFF. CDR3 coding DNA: TGTGCCACCAGCAGAGTTGTGCGAGGAAAACTGTTTTTT. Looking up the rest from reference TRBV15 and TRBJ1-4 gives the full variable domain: DAMVIQNPRYQVTQFGKPVTLSCSQTLNHNVMYWYQQKSSQAPKLLFHYYDKDFNNEADTPDNFQSRRPNTSFCFLDIRSPGLGDTAMYLCATSRVVRGKLFFGSGTQLSVL.

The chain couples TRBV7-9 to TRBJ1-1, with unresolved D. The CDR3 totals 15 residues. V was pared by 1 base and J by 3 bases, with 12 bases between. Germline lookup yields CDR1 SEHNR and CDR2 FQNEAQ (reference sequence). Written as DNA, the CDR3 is TGTGCCAGCAGCTTAGACGGGGTAAGGGACACTGAAGCTTTCTTT. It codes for CASSLDGVRDTEAFF.

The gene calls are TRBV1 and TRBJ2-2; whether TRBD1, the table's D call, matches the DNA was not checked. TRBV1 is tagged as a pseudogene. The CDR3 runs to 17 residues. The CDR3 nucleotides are TGCACCAGCAGCCAAGATCCCATCAGTGCAAACACCGGGGAGCTGTTTTTT. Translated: CTSSQDPISANTGELFF.

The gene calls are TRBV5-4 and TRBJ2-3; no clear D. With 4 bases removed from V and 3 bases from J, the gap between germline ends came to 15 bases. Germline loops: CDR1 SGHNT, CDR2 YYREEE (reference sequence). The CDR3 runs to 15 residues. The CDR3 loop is CASSKNADATDTQYF. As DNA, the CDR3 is TGTGCCAGCAGCAAAAACGCCGATGCTACAGATACGCAGTATTTT.

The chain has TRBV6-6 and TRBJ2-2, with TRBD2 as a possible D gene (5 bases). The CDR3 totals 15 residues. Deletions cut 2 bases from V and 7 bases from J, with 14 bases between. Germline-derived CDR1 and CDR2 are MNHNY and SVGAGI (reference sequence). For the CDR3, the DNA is TGTGCCAGCAGTTACGGCACGGGGTTGGGCGGGGAGCTGTTTTTT. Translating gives CASSYGTGLGGELFF.

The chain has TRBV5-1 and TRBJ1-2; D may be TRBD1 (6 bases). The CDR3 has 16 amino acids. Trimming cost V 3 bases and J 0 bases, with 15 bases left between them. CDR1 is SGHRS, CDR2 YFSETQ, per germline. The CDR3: CASSSRGDKANYGYTF. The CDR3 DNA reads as TGCGCCAGCAGCTCCCGGGGGGACAAAGCTAACTATGGCTACACCTTC. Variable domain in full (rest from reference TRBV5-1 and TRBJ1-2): KAGVTQTPRYLIKTRGQQVTLSCSPISGHRSVSWYQQTPGQGLQFLFEYFSETQRNKGNFPGRFSGRQFSNSRSEMNVSTLELGDSALYLCASSSRGDKANYGYTFGSGTRLTVV.

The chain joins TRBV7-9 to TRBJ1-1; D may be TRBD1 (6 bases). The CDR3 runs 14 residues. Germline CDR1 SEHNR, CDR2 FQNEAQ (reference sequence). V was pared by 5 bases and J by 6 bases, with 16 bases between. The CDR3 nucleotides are TGTGCCAGCAGCGACTCTTACAGGGTCCCTGAAGCTTTCTTT. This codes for CASSDSYRVPEAFF.

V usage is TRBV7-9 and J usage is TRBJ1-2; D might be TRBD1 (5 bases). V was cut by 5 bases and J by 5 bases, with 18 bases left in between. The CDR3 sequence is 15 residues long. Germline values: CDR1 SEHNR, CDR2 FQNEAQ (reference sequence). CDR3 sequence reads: CASSIRGVSAYGYTF. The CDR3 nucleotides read TGTGCCAGCAGCATTAGAGGGGTTAGTGCTTATGGCTACACCTTC.

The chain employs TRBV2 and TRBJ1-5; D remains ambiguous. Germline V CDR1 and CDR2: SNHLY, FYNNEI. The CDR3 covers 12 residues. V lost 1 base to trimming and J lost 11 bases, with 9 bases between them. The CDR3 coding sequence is TGTGCCAGCAGTGAAGGTTACGGAGCCCAGCATTTT. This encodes CASSEGYGAQHF.

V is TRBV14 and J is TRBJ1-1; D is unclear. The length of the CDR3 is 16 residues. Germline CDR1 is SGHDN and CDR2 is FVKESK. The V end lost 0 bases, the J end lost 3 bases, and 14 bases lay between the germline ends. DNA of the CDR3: TGTGCCAGCAGCCAAGATCCACGGGATAGGGACACTGAAGCTTTCTTT. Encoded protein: CASSQDPRDRDTEAFF.

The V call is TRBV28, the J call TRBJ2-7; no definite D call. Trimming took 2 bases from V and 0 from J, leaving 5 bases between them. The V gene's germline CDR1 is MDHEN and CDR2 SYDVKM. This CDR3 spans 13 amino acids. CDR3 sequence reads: CASSLPNSYEQYF. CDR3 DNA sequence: TGTGCCAGCAGTTTACCCAACTCCTACGAGCAGTACTTC.

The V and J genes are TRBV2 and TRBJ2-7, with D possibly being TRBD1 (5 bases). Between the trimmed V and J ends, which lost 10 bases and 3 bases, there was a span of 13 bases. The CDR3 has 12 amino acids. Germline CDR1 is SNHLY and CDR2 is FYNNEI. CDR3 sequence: CAIPLGDYEQYF. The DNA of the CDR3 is TGTGCCATCCCTTTAGGGGACTACGAGCAGTACTTC.

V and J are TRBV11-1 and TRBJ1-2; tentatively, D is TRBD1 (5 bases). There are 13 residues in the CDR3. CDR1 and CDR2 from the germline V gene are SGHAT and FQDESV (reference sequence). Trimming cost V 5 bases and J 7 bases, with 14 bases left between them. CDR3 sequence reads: CASSREKGSGYTF. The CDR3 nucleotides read TGTGCCAGCAGCCGTGAGAAGGGGAGTGGCTACACCTTC.

The CDR3, as DNA: TGTGCCAGCAGCTTAACGGGACAGAAGAACACTGAAGCTTTCTTT. The encoded protein is CASSLTGQKNTEAFF. The chain employs TRBV7-3 and TRBJ1-1; TRBD1 aligns across 7 bases. The CDR3 has 15 residues. The V gene end was trimmed by 0 bases and the J gene end by 1 base; junction bases not matched to a gene: 2. Germline V gene lookup returns CDR1 SGHTA and CDR2 FQGTGA. Based on the CDR3 plus reference TRBV7-3 and TRBJ1-1, the full variable domain is GAGVSQTPSNKVTEKGKYVELRCDPISGHTALYWYRQSLGQGPEFLIYFQGTGAADDSGLPNDRFFAVRPEGSVSTLKIQRTERGDSAVYLCASSLTGQKNTEAFFGQGTRLTVV.

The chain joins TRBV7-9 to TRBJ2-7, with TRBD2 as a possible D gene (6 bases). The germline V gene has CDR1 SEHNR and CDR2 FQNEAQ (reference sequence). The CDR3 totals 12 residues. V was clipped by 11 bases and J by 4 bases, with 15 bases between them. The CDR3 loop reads CAGGRGQYEQYF. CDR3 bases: TGTGCCGGAGGGAGAGGGCAGTACGAGCAGTACTTC.

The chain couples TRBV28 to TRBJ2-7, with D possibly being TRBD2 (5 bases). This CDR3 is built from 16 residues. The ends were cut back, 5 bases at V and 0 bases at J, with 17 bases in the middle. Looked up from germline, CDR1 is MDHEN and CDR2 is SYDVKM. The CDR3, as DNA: TGTGCCAGCAGTCCCCGGGGTACTGGTTACTCCTACGAGCAGTACTTC. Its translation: CASSPRGTGYSYEQYF.

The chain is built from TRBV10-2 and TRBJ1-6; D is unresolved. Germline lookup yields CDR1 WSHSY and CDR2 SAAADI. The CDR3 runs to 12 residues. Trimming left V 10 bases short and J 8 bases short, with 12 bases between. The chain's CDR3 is CATSKADSPLHF. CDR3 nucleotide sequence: TGCGCCACCTCGAAGGCAGATTCACCCCTCCACTTT.

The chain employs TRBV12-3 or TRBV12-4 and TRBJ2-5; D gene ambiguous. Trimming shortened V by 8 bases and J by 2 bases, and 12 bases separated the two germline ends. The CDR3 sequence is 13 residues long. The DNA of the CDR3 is TGTGCCAGCGCTGCTCAGCTACAAGAGACCCAGTACTTC. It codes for CASAAQLQETQYF.

The CDR3 DNA reads TGTGCCAGCAGTTTCCCTTATCAGCCCCAGCATTTT. Translating it yields CASSFPYQPQHF. The chain combines TRBV12-3 or TRBV12-4 with TRBJ1-5; D gene ambiguous. The CDR3 is 12 amino acids. Trimming pared 3 bases from V and 5 bases from J, leaving 5 bases between.

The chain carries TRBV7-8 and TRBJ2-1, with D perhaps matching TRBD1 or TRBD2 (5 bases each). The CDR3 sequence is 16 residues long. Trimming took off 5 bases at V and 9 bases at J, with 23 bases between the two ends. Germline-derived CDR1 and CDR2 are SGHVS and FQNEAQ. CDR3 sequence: CASSPQRVPNGGEQFF. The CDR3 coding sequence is TGTGCCAGCAGCCCCCAGAGGGTACCCAATGGGGGTGAGCAGTTCTTC.